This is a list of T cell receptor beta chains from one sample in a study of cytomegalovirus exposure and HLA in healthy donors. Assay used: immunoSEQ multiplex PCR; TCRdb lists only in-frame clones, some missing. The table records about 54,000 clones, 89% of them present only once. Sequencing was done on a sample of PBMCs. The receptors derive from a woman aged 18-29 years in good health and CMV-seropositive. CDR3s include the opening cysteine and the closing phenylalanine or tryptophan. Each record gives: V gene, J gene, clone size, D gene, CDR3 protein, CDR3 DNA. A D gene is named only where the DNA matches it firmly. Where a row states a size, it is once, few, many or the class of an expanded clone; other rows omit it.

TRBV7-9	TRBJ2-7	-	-	CASSLSRVSHEQYF	TGTGCCAGCAGCTTAAGCAGGGTATCCCACGAGCAGTACTTC
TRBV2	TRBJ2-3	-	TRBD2	CASSSGTSGGITDTQYF	TGTGCCAGCAGTTCAGGGACTAGCGGGGGGATCACAGATACGCAGTATTTT
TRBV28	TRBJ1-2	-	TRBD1	CASQGQGSVYGYTF	TGTGCCAGCCAGGGACAGGGAAGCGTCTATGGCTACACCTTC
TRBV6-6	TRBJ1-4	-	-	CAIGRGGEAKLFF	TGTGCCATTGGGAGGGGGGGCGAAGCAAAACTGTTTTTT
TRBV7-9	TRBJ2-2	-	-	CASSLVGGATNTGELFF	TGTGCCAGCAGCTTAGTAGGGGGGGCTACGAACACCGGGGAGCTGTTTTTT
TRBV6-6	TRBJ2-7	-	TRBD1	CASRTGTGRPQYF	TGTGCCAGCAGAACCGGGACAGGCCGCCCTCAGTACTTC
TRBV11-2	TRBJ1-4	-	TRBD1	CASSWDRTGGNEKLFF	TGTGCCAGCAGCTGGGACAGGACGGGGGGTAATGAAAAACTGTTTTTT
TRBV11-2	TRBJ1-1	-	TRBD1	CASSLTIGQGFTEAFF	TGTGCCAGCAGCTTAACCATTGGACAGGGGTTCACTGAAGCTTTCTTT
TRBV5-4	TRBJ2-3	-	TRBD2	CASSQVSTRGRDTQYF	TGTGCCAGCAGCCAAGTCTCGACGCGGGGGAGAGATACGCAGTATTTT
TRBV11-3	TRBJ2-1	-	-	CASSSGAYNEQFF	TGTGCCAGCAGCTCCGGGGCCTACAATGAGCAGTTCTTC
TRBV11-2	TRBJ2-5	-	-	CASTDSQETQYF	TGTGCCAGCACGGACTCCCAAGAGACCCAGTACTTC
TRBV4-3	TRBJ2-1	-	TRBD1	CASSQVETGNNEQFF	TGCGCCAGCAGCCAAGTCGAGACAGGGAACAATGAGCAGTTCTTC
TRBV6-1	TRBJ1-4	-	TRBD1	CASSEYLRDRGNEKLFF	TGTGCCAGCAGTGAATACCTCCGGGACAGGGGTAATGAAAAACTGTTTTTT
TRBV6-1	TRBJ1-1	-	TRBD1	CASSYDRAGTEAFF	TGTGCCAGCAGTTATGACAGGGCTGGCACTGAAGCTTTCTTT
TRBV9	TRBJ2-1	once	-	CASSVAPNNEQFF	TGTGCCAGCAGCGTAGCCCCAAACAATGAGCAGTTCTTC
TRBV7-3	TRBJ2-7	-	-	CASSFGGGIYEQYF	TGTGCCAGCAGCTTCGGCGGGGGCATCTACGAGCAGTACTTC
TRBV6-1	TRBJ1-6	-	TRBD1	CASSRTGANSPLHF	TGTGCCAGCAGCCGGACAGGGGCCAATTCACCCCTCCACTTT
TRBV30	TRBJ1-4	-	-	CAWSDGYNEKLFF	TGTGCCTGGAGTGACGGGTATAATGAAAAACTGTTTTTT
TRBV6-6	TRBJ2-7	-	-	CASSYSSTSYEQYF	TGTGCCAGCAGTTACTCGAGTACCTCCTACGAGCAGTACTTC
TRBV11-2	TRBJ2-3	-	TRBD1	CASSLDRADTQYF	TGTGCCAGCAGCTTGGACAGGGCGGATACGCAGTATTTT
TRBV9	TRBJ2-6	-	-	CASSVDGGEPRANVLTF	TGTGCCAGCAGCGTAGACGGGGGTGAACCTCGGGCCAACGTCCTGACTTTC
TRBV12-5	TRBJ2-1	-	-	CASGLGLNEQFF	TGTGCTAGTGGTTTGGGTCTCAATGAGCAGTTCTTC
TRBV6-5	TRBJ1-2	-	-	CASSYGGVYTF	TGTGCCAGCAGTTACGGGGGGGTCTACACCTTC
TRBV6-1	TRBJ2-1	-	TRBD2	CASNLQRGGQEFF	TGTGCCAGCAACCTGCAGCGGGGGGGCCAGGAGTTCTTC
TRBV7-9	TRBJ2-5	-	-	CASSQETQYF	TGTGCCAGCTCACAAGAGACCCAGTACTTC
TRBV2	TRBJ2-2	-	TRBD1	CASSDGQGAGELFF	TGTGCCAGCAGTGACGGACAGGGGGCCGGGGAGCTGTTTTTT
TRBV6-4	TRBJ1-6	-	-	CASSEGQGGNSPLHF	TGTGCCAGCAGTGAAGGGCAGGGAGGGAATTCACCCCTCCACTTT
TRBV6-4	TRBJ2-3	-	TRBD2	CASSDLAGATDTQYF	TGTGCCAGCAGTGACCTAGCGGGGGCCACAGATACGCAGTATTTT